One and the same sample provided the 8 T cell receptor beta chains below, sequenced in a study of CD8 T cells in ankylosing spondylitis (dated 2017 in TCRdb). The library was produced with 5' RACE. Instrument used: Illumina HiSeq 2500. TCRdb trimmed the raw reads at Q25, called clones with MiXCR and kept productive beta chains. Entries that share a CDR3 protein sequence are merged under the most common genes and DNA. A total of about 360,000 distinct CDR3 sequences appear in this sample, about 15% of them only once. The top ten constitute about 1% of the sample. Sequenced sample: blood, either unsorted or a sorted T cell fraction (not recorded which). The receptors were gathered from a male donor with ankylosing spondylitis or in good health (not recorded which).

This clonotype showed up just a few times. CDR3 sequence reads: CASSLGAPRTEAFF. The CDR3 DNA reads TGTGCCAGCAGTTTAGGGGCCCCGCGGACTGAAGCTTTCTTT. The chain employs TRBV27 and TRBJ1-1; weak D call: TRBD1 (5 bases). Germline V lookup: CDR1 MNHEY, CDR2 SMNVEV (reference sequence). This CDR3 has 14 amino acids. Trimming left V 2 bases short and J 5 bases short, with 12 bases between.

The CDR3 DNA is TGTGCCAGCAGTTACTCGGGGGGGAAAGGGACTGAAGCTTTCTTT. It yields the protein CASSYSGGKGTEAFF. The chain carries TRBV6-2 or TRBV6-3 and TRBJ1-1, with D perhaps matching TRBD1 (5 bases). Per the germline V gene, CDR1 is MNHEY and CDR2 is SVGEGT. V gave up 0 bases and J gave up 5 bases, with 13 bases separating them. The CDR3 sequence is 15 residues long.

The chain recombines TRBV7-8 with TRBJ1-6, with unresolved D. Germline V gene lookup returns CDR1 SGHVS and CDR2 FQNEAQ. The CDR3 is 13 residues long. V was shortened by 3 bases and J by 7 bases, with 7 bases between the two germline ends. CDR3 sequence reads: CASSLELNSPLHF. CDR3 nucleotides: TGTGCCAGCAGCTTGGAGCTAAATTCACCCCTCCACTTT.

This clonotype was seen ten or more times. CDR3 loop: CASSPSGGSYNEQFF. The CDR3 DNA reads TGTGCCAGCAGCCCTAGCGGAGGCTCCTACAATGAGCAGTTCTTC. V gene TRBV4-2 combines with J gene TRBJ2-1; the match to TRBD2 covers 7 bases. V dropped 4 bases and J dropped 0; count of bases not matched to a gene: 3. CDR1 is LGHNA and CDR2 is YNFKEQ in the germline V gene. CDR3 length equals 15 residues.

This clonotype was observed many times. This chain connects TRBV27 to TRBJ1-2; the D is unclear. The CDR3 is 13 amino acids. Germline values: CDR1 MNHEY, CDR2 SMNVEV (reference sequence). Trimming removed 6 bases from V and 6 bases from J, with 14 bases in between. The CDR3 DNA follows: TGTGCCAGCAGCCCGACCGGGCCTAATGGCTACACCTTC. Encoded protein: CASSPTGPNGYTF.

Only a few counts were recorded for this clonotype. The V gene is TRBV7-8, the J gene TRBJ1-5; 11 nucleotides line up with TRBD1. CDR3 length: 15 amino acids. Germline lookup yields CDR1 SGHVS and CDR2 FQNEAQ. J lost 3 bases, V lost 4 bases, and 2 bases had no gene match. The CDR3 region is CASSSDRGHNQPQHF. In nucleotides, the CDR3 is TGTGCCAGCAGCTCGGACAGGGGGCACAATCAGCCCCAGCATTTT.

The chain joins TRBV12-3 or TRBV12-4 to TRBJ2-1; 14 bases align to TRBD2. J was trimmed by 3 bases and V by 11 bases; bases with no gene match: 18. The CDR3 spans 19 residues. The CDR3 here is CAFSPGTSGRSSSYNEQFF. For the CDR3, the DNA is TGTGCCTTCAGTCCCGGGACTAGCGGGAGAAGTTCAAGCTACAATGAGCAGTTCTTC.

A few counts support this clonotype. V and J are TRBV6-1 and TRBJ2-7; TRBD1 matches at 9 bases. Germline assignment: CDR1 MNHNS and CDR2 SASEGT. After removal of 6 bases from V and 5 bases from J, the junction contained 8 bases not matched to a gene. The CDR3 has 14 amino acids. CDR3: CASRNRGRGDEQYF. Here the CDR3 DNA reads TGTGCCAGCAGAAACAGGGGGCGAGGGGACGAGCAGTACTTC.